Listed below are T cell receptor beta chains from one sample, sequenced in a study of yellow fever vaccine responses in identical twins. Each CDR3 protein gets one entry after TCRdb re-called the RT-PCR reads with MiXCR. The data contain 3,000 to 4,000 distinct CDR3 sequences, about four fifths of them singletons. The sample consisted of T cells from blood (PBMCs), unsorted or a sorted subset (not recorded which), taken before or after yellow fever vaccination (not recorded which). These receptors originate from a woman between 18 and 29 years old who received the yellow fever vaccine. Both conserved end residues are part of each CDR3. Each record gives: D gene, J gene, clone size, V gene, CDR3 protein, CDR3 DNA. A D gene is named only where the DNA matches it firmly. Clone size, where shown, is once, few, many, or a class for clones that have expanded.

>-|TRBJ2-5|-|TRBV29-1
CSVHHETQYF
TGCAGCGTTCACCACGAGACCCAGTACTTC
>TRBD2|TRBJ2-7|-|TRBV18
CASSPRRGDGQYF
TGTGCCAGCTCACCACGGCGGGGGGACGGGCAGTACTTC
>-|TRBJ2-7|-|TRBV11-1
CASSGGLIHEQYF
TGTGCCAGCAGCGGAGGACTAATCCACGAGCAGTACTTC
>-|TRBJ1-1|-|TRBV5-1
CASTPIQGNTEAFF
TGCGCCAGCACCCCAATACAGGGCAACACTGAAGCTTTCTTT
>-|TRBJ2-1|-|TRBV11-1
CASSSRSSYNEQFF
TGTGCCAGCAGCTCCCGGAGCTCCTACAATGAGCAGTTCTTC
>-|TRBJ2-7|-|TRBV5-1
CASSLGVGYEQYF
TGCGCCAGCAGCTTGGGGGTAGGATACGAGCAGTACTTC
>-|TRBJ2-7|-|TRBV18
CASSPAGFTYEQYF
TGTGCCAGCTCACCTGCAGGGTTCACCTACGAGCAGTACTTC
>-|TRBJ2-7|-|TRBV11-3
CASSFYRTDNSYEQYF
TGTGCCAGCAGTTTTTATAGGACAGACAACTCCTACGAGCAGTACTTC
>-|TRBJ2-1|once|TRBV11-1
CASHNIVADEQFF
TGTGCCAGCCATAATATAGTAGCGGATGAGCAGTTCTTC
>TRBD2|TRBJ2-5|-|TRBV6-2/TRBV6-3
CASSYGLAGGQETQYF
TGTGCCAGCAGTTACGGACTAGCGGGAGGCCAAGAGACCCAGTACTTC
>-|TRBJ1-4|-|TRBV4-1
CASSQETRDYEKLFF
TGCGCCAGCAGCCAAGAAACCAGGGACTATGAAAAACTGTTTTTT
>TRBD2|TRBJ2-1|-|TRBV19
CASSIVAGDREQFF
TGTGCCAGTAGTATAGTAGCGGGAGATAGGGAGCAGTTCTTC
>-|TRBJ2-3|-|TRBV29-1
CSVLTSRDTQYF
TGCAGCGTTCTTACTAGCAGAGATACGCAGTATTTT
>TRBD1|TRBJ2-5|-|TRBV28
CASSLGTGAETQYF
TGTGCCAGCAGTTTAGGGACAGGGGCAGAGACCCAGTACTTC
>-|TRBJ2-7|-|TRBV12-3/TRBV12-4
CASSLAGASYEQYF
TGTGCCAGCAGTTTAGCGGGAGCGTCCTACGAGCAGTACTTC
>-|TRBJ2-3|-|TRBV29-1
CSVEDLVTEDTQYF
TGCAGCGTTGAAGATCTAGTGACTGAAGATACGCAGTATTTT
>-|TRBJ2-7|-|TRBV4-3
CASSQEGGFAGRYEQYF
TGCGCCAGCAGCCAAGAAGGGGGCTTTGCGGGAAGGTACGAGCAGTACTTC
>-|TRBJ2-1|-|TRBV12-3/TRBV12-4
CASSLDGSSYNEQFF
TGTGCCAGCAGTTTAGATGGCAGCTCCTACAATGAGCAGTTCTTC
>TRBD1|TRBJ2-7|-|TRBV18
CASSPKGQGRYEQYF
TGTGCCAGCTCACCAAAAGGACAGGGGAGGTACGAGCAGTACTTC
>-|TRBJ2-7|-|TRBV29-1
CSVLTSWGYEQYF
TGCAGCGTCCTGACTAGTTGGGGTTACGAGCAGTACTTC
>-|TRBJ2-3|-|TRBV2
CASRATTDTQYF
TGTGCCAGCAGGGCCACCACAGATACGCAGTATTTT
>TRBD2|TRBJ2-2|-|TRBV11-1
CASSFRPGTSGTGELFF
TGTGCCAGCAGCTTTCGCCCCGGGACTAGCGGGACCGGGGAGCTGTTTTTT
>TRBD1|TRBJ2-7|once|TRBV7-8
CASSLDQTGGAWEQYF
TGTGCCAGCAGCTTAGACCAGACAGGGGGTGCATGGGAGCAGTACTTC
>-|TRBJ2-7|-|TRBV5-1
CASSLYPSFSYEQYF
TGCGCCAGCAGCTTGTACCCCTCCTTCTCCTACGAGCAGTACTTC
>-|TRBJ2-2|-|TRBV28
CASSQAGRDTGELFF
TGTGCCAGCAGTCAGGCGGGCAGGGACACCGGGGAGCTGTTTTTT
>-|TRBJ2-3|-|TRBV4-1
CASSYRFSSTDTQYF
TGCGCCAGCAGCTACCGTTTCTCTAGCACAGATACGCAGTATTTT
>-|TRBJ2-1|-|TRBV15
CATSDRDRAYNEQFF
TGTGCCACCAGCGACCGGGATAGGGCCTACAATGAGCAGTTCTTC
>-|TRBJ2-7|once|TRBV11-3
CASSLDWETFYEQYF
TGTGCCAGCAGCTTAGATTGGGAGACATTTTACGAGCAGTACTTC
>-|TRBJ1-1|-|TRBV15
CATSRVIGGGTEAFF
TGTGCCACCAGCAGAGTCATAGGTGGGGGGACTGAAGCTTTCTTT
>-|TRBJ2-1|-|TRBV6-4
CASSDSAGSYNEQFF
TGTGCCAGCAGTGACTCAGCGGGCTCCTACAATGAGCAGTTCTTC
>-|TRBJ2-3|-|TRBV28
CASSSQRYTDTQYF
TGTGCCAGCAGTTCACAGAGGTACACAGATACGCAGTATTTT
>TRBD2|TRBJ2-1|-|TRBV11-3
CASSFQREGPRNEQFF
TGTGCCAGCAGCTTTCAGCGGGAGGGCCCTCGAAATGAGCAGTTCTTC
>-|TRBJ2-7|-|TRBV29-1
CSVEDIQYEQYF
TGCAGCGTTGAAGACATCCAATACGAGCAGTACTTC
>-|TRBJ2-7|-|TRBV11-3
CATVSGTLGGQYF
TGTGCCACCGTAAGCGGAACCCTGGGGGGGCAGTACTTC
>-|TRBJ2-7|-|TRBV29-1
CSVVNRLDAGEQYF
TGCAGCGTGGTCAACAGACTTGATGCGGGCGAGCAGTACTTC
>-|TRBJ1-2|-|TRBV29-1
CSVGLSGEGGYTF
TGCAGCGTTGGTTTATCCGGGGAAGGTGGCTACACCTTC
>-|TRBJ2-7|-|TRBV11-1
CASSPPGKSYEQYF
TGTGCCAGCAGCCCGCCCGGGAAATCCTACGAGCAGTACTTC
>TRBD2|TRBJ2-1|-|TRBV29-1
CSVDSSGRFHNEQFF
TGCAGCGTTGATTCTAGCGGGAGGTTCCACAATGAGCAGTTCTTC
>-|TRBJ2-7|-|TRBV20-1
CSARELMTVLSYEQYF
TGCAGTGCTAGAGAATTGATGACAGTCCTTTCCTACGAGCAGTACTTC
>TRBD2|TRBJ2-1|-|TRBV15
CATSRDRASGSSEQFF
TGTGCCACCAGCAGAGATCGGGCTAGCGGTAGTAGTGAGCAGTTCTTC
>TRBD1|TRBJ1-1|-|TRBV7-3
CASSLSGTENTEAFF
TGTGCCAGCAGCTTAAGTGGGACAGAGAACACTGAAGCTTTCTTT
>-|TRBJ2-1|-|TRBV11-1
CASSIGTVREFF
TGTGCCAGCAGCATTGGGACTGTCAGGGAGTTCTTC
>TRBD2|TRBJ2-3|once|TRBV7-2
CASSLGLAGGLPTNTQYF
TGTGCCAGCAGCTTAGGGCTAGCGGGGGGCCTCCCCACTAATACGCAGTATTTT
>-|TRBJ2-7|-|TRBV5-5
CASSLGTASSYEQYF
TGTGCCAGCAGCTTGGGAACGGCGTCCTCCTACGAGCAGTACTTC
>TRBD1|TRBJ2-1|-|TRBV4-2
CASSQNRGSSNEQFF
TGTGCCAGCAGCCAAAACAGGGGGAGCTCCAATGAGCAGTTCTTC
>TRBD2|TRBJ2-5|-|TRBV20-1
CSARGGKRLAGEETQYF
TGCAGTGCTAGAGGAGGAAAACGACTAGCGGGGGAAGAGACCCAGTACTTC
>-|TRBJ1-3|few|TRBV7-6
CASSPVAVGKPSGNTIYF
TGTGCCAGCAGCCCAGTTGCGGTCGGAAAGCCCTCTGGAAACACCATATATTTT
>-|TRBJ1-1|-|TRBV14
CASSQGIKIEAFF
TGTGCCAGCAGCCAAGGTATTAAGATTGAAGCTTTCTTT